This T cell receptor beta chain is drawn from a study of blood T cell repertoires in COVID-19. Study at large: T cells, B-cell-depleted T cells, or PBMCs provided the cDNA or gDNA that served as material.

Study processing details: Amplification of reference gene primers provided the estimated nucleated cell counts. Data came from immunoSEQ multiplex PCR; TCRdb stores just in-frame clones and leaves some out. V and J calls plus clone size are reproduced from that table; the DNA served to infer D and trimming. The sample consists of about 270,000 clones, around 88% of them appearing once. This CDR3 region has 14 residues. Trimming cost V 0 bases and J 7 bases, with 11 bases left between them. Germline V gene data show CDR1 as SGHRS and CDR2 as YFSETQ. This clone has only a few counts. Specimen: peripheral blood. The chain couples TRBV5-1 to TRBJ2-1; tentative D call: TRBD1 (6 bases). This clonotype was obtained from a woman of 80 years or more with COVID-19, enrolled during active disease. In DNA form, the CDR3 reads TGCGCCAGCAGCTTGGCTTGGACAGCGAATGAGCAGTTCTTC. Translation gives CASSLAWTANEQFF. The variable domain in full, completed from reference TRBV5-1 and TRBJ2-1, reads KAGVTQTPRYLIKTRGQQVTLSCSPISGHRSVSWYQQTPGQGLQFLFEYFSETQRNKGNFPGRFSGRQFSNSRSEMNVSTLELGDSALYLCASSLAWTANEQFFGPGTRLTVL.